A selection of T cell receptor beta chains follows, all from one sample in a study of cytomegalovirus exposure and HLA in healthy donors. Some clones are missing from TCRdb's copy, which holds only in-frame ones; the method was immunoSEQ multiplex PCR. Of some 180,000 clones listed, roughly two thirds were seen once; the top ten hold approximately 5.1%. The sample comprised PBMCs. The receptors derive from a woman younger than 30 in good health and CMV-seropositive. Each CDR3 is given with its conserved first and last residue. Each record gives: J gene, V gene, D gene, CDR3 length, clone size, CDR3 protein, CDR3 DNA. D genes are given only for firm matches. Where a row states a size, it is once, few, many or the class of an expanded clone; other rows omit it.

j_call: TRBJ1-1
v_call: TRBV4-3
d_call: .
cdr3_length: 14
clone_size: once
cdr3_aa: CASSQDVQLSEAFF
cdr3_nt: TGCGCCAGCAGCCAAGACGTACAGCTAAGCGAAGCTTTCTTT

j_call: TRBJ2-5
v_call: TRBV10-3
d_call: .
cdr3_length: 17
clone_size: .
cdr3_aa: CAISESTPGKLRETQYF
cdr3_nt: TGTGCCATCAGTGAGTCGACCCCGGGGAAATTAAGGGAGACCCAGTACTTC

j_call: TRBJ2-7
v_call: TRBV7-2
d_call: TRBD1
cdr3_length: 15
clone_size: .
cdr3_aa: CASSLQGSVSYEQYF
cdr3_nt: TGTGCCAGCAGTTTACAGGGGTCGGTGTCCTACGAGCAGTACTTC

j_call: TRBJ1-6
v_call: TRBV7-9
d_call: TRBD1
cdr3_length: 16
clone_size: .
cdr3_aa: CASSLWGTGSNSPLHF
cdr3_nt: TGTGCCAGCAGTCTTTGGGGGACAGGGAGTAATTCACCCCTCCACTTT

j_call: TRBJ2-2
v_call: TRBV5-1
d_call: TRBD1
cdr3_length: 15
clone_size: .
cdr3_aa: CASRGGQGDTGELFF
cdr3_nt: TGCGCCAGCAGAGGGGGACAGGGAGACACCGGGGAGCTGTTTTTT

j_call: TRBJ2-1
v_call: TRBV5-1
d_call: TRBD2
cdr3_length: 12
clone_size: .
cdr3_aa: CASSGSGDEQFF
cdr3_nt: TGCGCCAGCAGCGGTAGCGGGGATGAGCAGTTCTTC

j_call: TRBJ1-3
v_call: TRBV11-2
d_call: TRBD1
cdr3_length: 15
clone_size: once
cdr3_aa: CASSSGTGSGNTIYF
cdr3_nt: TGTGCCAGCAGCTCGGGGACAGGCTCTGGAAACACCATATATTTT

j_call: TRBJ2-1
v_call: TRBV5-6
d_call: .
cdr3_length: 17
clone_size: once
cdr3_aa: CASGGGPTRVSYNEQFF
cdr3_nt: TGTGCCAGCGGGGGGGGGCCGACTCGTGTCTCCTACAATGAGCAGTTCTTC

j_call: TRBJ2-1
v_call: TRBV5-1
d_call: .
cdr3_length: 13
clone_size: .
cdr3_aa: CASSTYRANEQFF
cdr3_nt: TGCGCCAGCAGCACCTACAGGGCCAATGAGCAGTTCTTC

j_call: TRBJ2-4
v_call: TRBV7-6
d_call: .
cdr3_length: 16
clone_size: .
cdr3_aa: CASSLAPGGVKNIQYF
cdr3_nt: TGTGCCAGCAGCTTAGCCCCAGGAGGAGTCAAAAACATTCAGTACTTC

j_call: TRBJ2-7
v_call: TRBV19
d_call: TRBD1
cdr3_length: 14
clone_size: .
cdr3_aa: CASSTPDRLNEQYF
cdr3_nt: TGTGCCAGTAGTACCCCGGACAGGTTGAACGAGCAGTACTTC

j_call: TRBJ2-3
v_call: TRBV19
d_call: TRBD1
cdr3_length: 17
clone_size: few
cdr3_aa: CASSAYPGQGATDTQYF
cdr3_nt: TGTGCCAGTAGTGCCTACCCCGGGCAGGGGGCGACAGATACGCAGTATTTT

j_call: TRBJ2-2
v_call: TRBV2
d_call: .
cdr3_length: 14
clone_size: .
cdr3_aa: CASSLDRNTGELFF
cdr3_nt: TGTGCCAGCAGTTTGGACAGGAACACCGGGGAGCTGTTTTTT

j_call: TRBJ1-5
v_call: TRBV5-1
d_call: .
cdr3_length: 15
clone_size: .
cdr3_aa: CASSLDSGGNQPQHF
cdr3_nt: TGCGCCAGCAGCTTGGACAGCGGGGGAAATCAGCCCCAGCATTTT

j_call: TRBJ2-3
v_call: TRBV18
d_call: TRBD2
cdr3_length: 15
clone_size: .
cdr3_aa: CASSRTSGESDTQYF
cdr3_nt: TGTGCCAGCTCACGGACTAGCGGGGAATCAGATACGCAGTATTTT

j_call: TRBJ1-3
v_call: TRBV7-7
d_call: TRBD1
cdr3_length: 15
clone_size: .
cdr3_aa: CASSFGTGAGNTIYF
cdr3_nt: TGTGCTAGCAGCTTCGGGACAGGGGCTGGAAACACCATATATTTT

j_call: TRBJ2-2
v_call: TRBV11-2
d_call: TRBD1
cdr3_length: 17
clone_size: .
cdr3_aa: CASSFRAARGPAGELFF
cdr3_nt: TGTGCCAGCAGCTTCAGAGCGGCCAGGGGGCCTGCCGGGGAGCTGTTTTTT

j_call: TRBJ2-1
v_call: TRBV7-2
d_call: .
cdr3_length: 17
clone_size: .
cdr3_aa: CASSLPESSPSRYEQFF
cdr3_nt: TGTGCCAGCAGCTTGCCCGAGTCCTCCCCGAGCCGTTATGAGCAGTTCTTC

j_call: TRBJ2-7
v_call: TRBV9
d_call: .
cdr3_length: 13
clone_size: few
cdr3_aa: CASSGDSSYEQYF
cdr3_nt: TGTGCCAGCAGCGGTGACAGCTCCTACGAGCAGTACTTC

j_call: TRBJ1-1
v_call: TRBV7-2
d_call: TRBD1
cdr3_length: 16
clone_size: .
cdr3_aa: CASSSVQGALGTEAFF
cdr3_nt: TGTGCCAGCAGCTCCGTTCAGGGGGCGCTGGGCACTGAAGCTTTCTTT

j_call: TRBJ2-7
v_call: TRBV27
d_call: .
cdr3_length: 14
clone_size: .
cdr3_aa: CASSLFGSSYEQYF
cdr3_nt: TGTGCCAGCAGTTTATTTGGGAGCTCCTACGAGCAGTACTTC

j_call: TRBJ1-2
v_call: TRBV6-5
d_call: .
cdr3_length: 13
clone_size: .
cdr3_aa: CASSYTTSGVNTF
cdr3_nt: TGTGCCAGCAGTTATACCACCTCCGGAGTCAACACCTTC

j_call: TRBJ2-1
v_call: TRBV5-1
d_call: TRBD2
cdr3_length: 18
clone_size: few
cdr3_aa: CASSLVLAGTPGPNEQFF
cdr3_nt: TGCGCCAGCAGCTTGGTACTAGCGGGGACCCCGGGGCCCAATGAGCAGTTCTTC

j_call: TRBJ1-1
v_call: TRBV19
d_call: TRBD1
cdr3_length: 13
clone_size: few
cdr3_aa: CASARTGNTEAFF
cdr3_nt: TGTGCCAGTGCACGGACAGGGAACACTGAAGCTTTCTTT

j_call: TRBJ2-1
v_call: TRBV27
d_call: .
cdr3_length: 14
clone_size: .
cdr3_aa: CASSLSARGNEQFF
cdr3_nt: TGTGCCAGCAGTTTATCGGCCAGGGGAAATGAGCAGTTCTTC

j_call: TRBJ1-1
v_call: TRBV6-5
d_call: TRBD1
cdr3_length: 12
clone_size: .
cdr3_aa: CASSLRQGRAFF
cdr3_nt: TGTGCCAGCAGCTTAAGACAGGGGCGAGCTTTCTTT

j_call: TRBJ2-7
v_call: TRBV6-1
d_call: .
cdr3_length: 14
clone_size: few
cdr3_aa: CASSEGNRAYEQYF
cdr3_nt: TGTGCCAGCAGTGAAGGAAACAGGGCCTACGAGCAGTACTTC

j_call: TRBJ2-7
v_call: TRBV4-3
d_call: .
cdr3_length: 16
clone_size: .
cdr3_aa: CASSQDIGQSSYEQYF
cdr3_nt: TGCGCCAGCAGCCAAGATATTGGACAGAGTTCCTACGAGCAGTACTTC

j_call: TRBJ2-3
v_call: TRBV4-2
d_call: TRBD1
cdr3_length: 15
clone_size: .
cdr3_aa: CASSQGRTGPDTQYF
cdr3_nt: TGTGCCAGCAGCCAAGGTCGGACAGGCCCAGATACGCAGTATTTT